This entry is about one T cell receptor (beta chain). Its cognate antigen is unknown. V lost 5 bases and J 0 bases, leaving 14 bases between the germline ends. Germline V gene lookup returns CDR1 MNHEY and CDR2 SMNVEV (reference sequence). This CDR3 comprises 15 residues. The study ran its PCR with 60 Vbeta and 13 Jbeta primers. This table comes from immunoSEQ multiplex PCR, and its TCRdb copy is limited to in-frame clones, with some not included. The data hold around 190,000 clones, with approximately 80% observed a single time. The source of the sample is a study of cytomegalovirus exposure and HLA in healthy donors. About the study: Earlier sequencing of 150 million to 200 million T cells yielded fewer than 140 million unique TCR beta sequences. Broader study findings: The dataset shows that most TCR sequences were rare, while some public TCRs occurred in many donors. In an earlier analysis, about 87% or about 30%: the productive usage of most TCR beta V segments.

Sequenced input: PBMCs. This sequence joins TRBV27 and TRBJ2-7; tentative D call: TRBD1 (6 bases). This receptor was taken from a woman between 50 and 59 years old in good health and CMV-seronegative. The chain's CDR3 is CASSTTQGRSYEQYF. CDR3 nucleotide sequence: TGTGCCAGCAGTACCACCCAGGGGCGCTCCTACGAGCAGTACTTC.